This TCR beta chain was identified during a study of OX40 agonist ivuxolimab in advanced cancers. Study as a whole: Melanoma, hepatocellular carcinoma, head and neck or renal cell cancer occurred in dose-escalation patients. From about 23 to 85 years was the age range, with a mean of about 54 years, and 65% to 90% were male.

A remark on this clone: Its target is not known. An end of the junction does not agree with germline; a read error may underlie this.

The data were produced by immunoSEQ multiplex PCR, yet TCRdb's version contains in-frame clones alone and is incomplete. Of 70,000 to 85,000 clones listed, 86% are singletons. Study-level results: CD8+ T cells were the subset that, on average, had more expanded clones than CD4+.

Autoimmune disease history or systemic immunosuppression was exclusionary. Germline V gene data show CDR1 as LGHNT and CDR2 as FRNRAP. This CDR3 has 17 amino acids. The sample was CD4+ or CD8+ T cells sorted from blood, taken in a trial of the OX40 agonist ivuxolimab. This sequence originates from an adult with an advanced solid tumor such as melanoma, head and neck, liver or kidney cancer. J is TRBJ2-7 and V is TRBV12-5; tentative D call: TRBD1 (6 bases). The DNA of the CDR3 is TGTGCTAGTGGTTTGGTACTCCTCTGGACAGCCTCCTCCGAGCAGTACTTC. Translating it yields CASGLVLLWTASSEQYF.